This T cell receptor beta chain was identified during a study of identical twins (dated by TCRdb to 2015 to 2016). Background for the entire study: To test whether fetal clonotypes persist, this study deep-sequenced TCR alpha and beta repertoires from monozygotic twins, from unrelated adults of various ages, and from cord blood. Replicate twin experiments were performed at different times using different library preparation protocols to rule out contamination. Overall study outcomes, separate from this receptor: Compared with coincidental sharing between unrelated individuals, out-of-frame TCR alpha sequences shared between twins had an excess of sequences with low generation probability. Out-of-frame TCR alpha sharing in monozygotic twins was systematically underestimated by recombination models, whereas sharing between unrelated individuals was in agreement with the recombination models. Conclusions relied on cross-sectional statistical analysis, since the same donors could not be followed over many years. A weaker excess of twin sharing was found in beta out-of-frame sequences because the signal-to-noise ratio was lowered by fewer shared sequences. Zero-insertion analyses could be partly confounded by invariant T cells such as MAIT and iNKT, although diverse VJ usage argued against such confounding for most clonotypes. Abundant cord blood beta clonotypes carried fewer insertions; young adult naive repertoires showed a weaker similar trend, while memory repertoires showed none.

From its cysteine to its phenylalanine, the CDR3 spans 18 amino acids. The only DNA kept is the CDR3, 54 bases in frame from the first base. CDR1 and CDR2, per the germline V gene, are MGHRA and YSYEKL. V is trimmed back by 3 bases and J by 1 base, and the junction contains 12 bases that no gene match accounts for. Every donor in the study was a healthy Caucasian. The twin cohort consisted of three pairs of female monozygotic twins, all aged roughly 18 to 30 years. Positive isolation kits from Invitrogen were used to isolate CD4+ and CD8+ T cell populations. The library was generated by 5' RACE. TCRdb names Illumina HiSeq 2000 as the instrument used. A universal primer binding site was introduced by template switching, and a unique molecular identifier was present in the final cDNA, enabling accurate counting of TCR cDNA molecules. First-strand cDNA for TCR alpha and beta chains was synthesized from specific primers in the conserved constant-segment region. To control for contamination, every cDNA library was double barcoded, receiving both a SMART-Mk sample barcode and Illumina barcodes. Two successive PCR steps introduced TruSeq adapter sequences along with Illumina sample barcodes. The TCR alpha and beta cDNA libraries were sequenced on the Illumina HiSeq platform using custom primers. On the authors' methods: Unique molecular identifiers were extracted from raw reads with MiGEC, and CDR3 positions were determined with MiXCR. Recombination models were inferred per individual with the repgenHMM and IGoR tools using an EM algorithm. Shared clonotype analysis was performed with the tcR package in R, normalizing sharing by the product of cloneset sizes. To study raw recombination without the effects of thymic and clonal selection, out-of-frame nonproductive sequences were analyzed. TCRdb itself trimmed the public reads at Q25 with fastp, ran MiXCR and retained productive beta chains. Entries are consolidated by CDR3 protein sequence, retaining the most common genes and DNA. In this record, the V and J calls reflect TCRdb's handling and not the investigators' own analysis. This sample holds hundreds of thousands of distinct CDR3 sequences; more than 8% were observed only once. Around 7.1% of the sample belongs to the ten largest clones.

Regarding this clonotype: Its recognized antigen is unknown. No per-base quality is available; no much larger clone lies one base away.

This same sample was also part of a study on yellow fever vaccine responses in identical twins. The second study reports: The T cell response to vaccination in identical twins was reported by the authors to appear partly convergent and partly personalized. In identical twins, the study followed T cell clones that responded to the vaccine with precision.

The sequence joins TRBV4-1 to TRBJ2-4; TRBD1 matches 7 bases in the middle. The sequenced material came from CD8+ T cells sorted from blood. The clonotype was recovered from a woman aged 18-35 years in good health. The encoded CDR3 is CASSQRGAGGDAKNIQYF. The nucleotide sequence reads as follows: TGCGCCAGCAGCCAGAGAGGGGCAGGGGGTGATGCCAAAAACATTCAGTACTTC.